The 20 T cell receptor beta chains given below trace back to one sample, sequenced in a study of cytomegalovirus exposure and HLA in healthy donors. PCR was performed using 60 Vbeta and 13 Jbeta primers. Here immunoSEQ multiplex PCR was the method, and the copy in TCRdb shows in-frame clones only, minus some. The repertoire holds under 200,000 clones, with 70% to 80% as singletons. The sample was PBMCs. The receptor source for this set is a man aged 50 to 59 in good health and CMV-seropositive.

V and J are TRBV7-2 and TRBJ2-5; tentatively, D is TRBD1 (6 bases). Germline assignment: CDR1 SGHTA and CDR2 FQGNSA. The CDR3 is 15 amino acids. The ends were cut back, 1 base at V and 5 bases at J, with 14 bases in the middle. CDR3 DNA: TGTGCCAGCAGCTTAGTCGGGCAGGGGATGGAGACCCAGTACTTC. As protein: CASSLVGQGMETQYF.

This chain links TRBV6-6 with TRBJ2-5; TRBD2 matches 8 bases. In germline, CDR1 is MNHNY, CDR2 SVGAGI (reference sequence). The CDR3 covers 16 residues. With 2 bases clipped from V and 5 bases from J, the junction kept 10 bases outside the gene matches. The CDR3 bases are TGTGCCAGCAGTTACCCGACCGGGGGGGTGGGGGAGACCCAGTACTTC. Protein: CASSYPTGGVGETQYF.

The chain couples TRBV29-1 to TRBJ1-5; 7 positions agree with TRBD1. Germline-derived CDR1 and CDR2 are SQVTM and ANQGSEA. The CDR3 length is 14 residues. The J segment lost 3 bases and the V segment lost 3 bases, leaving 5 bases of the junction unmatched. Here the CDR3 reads CSVESGQANQPQHF. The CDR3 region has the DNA TGCAGCGTTGAGAGTGGACAGGCCAATCAGCCCCAGCATTTT.

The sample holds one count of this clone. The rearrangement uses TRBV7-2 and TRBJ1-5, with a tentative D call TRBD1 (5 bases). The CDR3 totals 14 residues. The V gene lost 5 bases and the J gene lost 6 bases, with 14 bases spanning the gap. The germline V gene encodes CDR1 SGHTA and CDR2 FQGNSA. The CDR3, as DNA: TGTGCCAGCAGCCCCCGGGGGGGGGTTCAGCCCCAGCATTTT. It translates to CASSPRGGVQPQHF.

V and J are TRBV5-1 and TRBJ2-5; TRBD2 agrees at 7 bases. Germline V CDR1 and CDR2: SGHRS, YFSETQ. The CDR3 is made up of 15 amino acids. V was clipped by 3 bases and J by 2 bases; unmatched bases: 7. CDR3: CASSSQPREQETQYF. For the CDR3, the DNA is TGCGCCAGCAGCTCCCAACCGCGGGAGCAAGAGACCCAGTACTTC.

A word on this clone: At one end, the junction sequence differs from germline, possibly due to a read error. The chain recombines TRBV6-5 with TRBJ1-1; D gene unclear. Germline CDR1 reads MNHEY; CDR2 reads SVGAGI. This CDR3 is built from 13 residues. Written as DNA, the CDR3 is TGTGCCAGCAGACCCCGTATGAACATTGAAGCTTTCTTT. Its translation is CASRPRMNIEAFF.

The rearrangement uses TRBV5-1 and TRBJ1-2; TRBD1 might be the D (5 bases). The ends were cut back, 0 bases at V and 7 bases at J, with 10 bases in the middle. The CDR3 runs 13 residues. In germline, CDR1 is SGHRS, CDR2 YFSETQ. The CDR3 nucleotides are TGCGCCAGCAGCTTGGCCCGGGGGTCTGGCTACACCTTC. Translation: CASSLARGSGYTF.

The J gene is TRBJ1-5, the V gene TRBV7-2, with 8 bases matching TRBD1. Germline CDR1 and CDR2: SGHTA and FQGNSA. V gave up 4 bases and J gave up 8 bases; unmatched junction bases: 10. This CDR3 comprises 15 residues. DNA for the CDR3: TGTGCCAGCAGCTCTTGGGCAGGGGGCCGGGAGCCCCAGCATTTT. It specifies CASSSWAGGREPQHF.

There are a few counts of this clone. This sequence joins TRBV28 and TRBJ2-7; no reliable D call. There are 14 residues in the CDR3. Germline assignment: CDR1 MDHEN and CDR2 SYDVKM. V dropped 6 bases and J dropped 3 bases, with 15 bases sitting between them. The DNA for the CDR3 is TGTGCCAGCAGCCAGCATCGTCAGGACTACGAGCAGTACTTC. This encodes CASSQHRQDYEQYF.

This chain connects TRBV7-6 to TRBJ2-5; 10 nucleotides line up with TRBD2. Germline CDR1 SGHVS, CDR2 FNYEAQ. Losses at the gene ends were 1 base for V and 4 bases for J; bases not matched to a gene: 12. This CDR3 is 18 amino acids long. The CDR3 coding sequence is TGTGCCAGCAGCTTAGGGATAGCGGGGGGTATAAGCTCAGAGACCCAGTACTTC. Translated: CASSLGIAGGISSETQYF. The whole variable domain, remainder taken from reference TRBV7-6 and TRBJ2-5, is GAGVSQSPRYKVTKRGQDVALRCDPISGHVSLYWYRQALGQGPEFLTYFNYEAQQDKSGLPNDRFSAERPEGSISTLTIQRTEQRDSAMYRCASSLGIAGGISSETQYFGPGTRLLVL.

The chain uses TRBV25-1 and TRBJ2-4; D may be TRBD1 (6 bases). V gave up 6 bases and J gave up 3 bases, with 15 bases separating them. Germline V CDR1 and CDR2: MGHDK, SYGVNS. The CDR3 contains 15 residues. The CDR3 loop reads CASSTRTGSKNIQYF. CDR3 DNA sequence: TGTGCCAGCAGCACTCGCACAGGGAGCAAAAACATTCAGTACTTC.

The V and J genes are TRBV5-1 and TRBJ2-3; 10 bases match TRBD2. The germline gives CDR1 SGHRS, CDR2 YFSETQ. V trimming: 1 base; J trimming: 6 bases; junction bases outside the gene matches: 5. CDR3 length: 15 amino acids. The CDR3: CASSLTSGVVDTQYF. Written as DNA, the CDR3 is TGCGCCAGCAGCTTGACTAGCGGGGTGGTCGATACGCAGTATTTT.

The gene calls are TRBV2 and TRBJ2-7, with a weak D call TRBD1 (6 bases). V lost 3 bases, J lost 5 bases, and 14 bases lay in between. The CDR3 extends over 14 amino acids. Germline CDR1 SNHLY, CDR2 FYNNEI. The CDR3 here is CASSEQGPPNEQYF. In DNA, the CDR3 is TGTGCCAGCAGTGAGCAGGGGCCTCCCAACGAGCAGTACTTC.

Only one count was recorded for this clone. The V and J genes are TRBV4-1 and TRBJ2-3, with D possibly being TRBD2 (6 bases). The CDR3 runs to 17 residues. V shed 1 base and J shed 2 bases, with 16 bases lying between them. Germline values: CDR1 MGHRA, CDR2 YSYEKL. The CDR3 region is CASSQAGTFRVTDTQYF. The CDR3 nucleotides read TGCGCCAGCAGCCAAGCCGGGACTTTCCGCGTCACAGATACGCAGTATTTT.

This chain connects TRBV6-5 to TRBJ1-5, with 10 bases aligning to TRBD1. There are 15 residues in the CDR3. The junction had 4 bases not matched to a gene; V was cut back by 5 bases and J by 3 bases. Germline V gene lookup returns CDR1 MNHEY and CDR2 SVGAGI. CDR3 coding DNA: TGTGCCAGCAGTCTGGGACAGGGGATCAATCAGCCCCAGCATTTT. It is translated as CASSLGQGINQPQHF.

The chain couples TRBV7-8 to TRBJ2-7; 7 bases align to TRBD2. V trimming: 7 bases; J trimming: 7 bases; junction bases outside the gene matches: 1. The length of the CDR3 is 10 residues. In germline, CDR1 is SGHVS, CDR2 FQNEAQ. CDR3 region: CASTGGEQYF. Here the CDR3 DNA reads TGTGCCAGCACCGGGGGGGAGCAGTACTTC.

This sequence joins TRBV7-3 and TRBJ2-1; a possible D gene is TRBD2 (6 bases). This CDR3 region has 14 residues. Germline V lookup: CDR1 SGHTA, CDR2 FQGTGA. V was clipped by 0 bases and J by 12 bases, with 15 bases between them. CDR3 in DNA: TGTGCCAGCAGCTTAACGAGGGAGGTTCGGGGGCAGTTCTTC. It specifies CASSLTREVRGQFF.

CDR3 DNA sequence: TGCGCCAGCAGCCTAGGGGCAAGGACAGGGGTTCCAGATACGCAGTATTTT. Its translation is CASSLGARTGVPDTQYF. This chain uses TRBV4-3 with TRBJ2-3; 9 bases align to TRBD1. Trimming cost V 4 bases and J 4 bases; bases outside gene matches: 12. From germline, CDR1 is LGHNA and CDR2 YSLEER. The CDR3 extends over 17 amino acids.

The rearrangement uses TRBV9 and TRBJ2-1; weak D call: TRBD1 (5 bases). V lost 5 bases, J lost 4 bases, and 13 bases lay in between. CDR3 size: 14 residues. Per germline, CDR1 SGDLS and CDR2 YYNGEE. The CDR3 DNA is TGTGCCAGCAGTCAGGGCGAAACTTACAATGAGCAGTTCTTC. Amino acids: CASSQGETYNEQFF.

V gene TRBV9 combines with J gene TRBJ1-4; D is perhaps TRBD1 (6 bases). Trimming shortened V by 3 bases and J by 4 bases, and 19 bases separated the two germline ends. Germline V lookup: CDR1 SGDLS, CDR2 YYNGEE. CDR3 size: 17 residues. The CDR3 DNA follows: TGTGCCAGCAGCGCAAGTTGGGCAGGGGCGTTTAATGAAAAACTGTTTTTT. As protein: CASSASWAGAFNEKLFF.